The entry below gives a single T cell receptor beta chain sequence along with its context. Original processing methods: Quantification of nucleated cells was approximated via reference gene primer amplification. Assay used: immunoSEQ multiplex PCR; TCRdb lists only in-frame clones, some missing. Clone size and V and J calls were adopted from that table, with D and trimming inferred from the DNA. The data hold more than 200,000 clones, with about nine tenths observed a single time. Looked up from germline, CDR1 is SQVTM and CDR2 is ANQGSEA. V shed 0 bases, J shed 1 base, and the junction held 9 bases outside the gene matches. The CDR3 covers 16 residues. This entry belongs to a study of blood T cell repertoires in COVID-19.

This receptor was taken from a middle-aged man with COVID-19, enrolled during active disease. The specimen was peripheral blood. The J gene is TRBJ2-7, the V gene TRBV29-1, with 7 bases matching TRBD2. In DNA form, the CDR3 reads TGCAGCGTTGAAGATCGCCCGGCTAGCGGATCCTACGAGCAGTACTTC. This gives the protein CSVEDRPASGSYEQYF.